This TCR beta chain is drawn from a study of CD8 T cells in ankylosing spondylitis. The V and J ends lost 2 bases and 0 bases respectively, with 8 bases between them. Germline V gene sequence: CDR1 ENHRY, CDR2 SYGVKD. This CDR3 has 14 amino acids. This clonotype was counted a few times. The antigen remains unidentified. A quantitative 5'-RACE method, one with molecular barcodes, was used to make TCR beta libraries. In TCRdb, the 5' RACE reads were re-called with MiXCR into one record per CDR3 protein. The data show roughly 180,000 distinct CDR3 sequences, approximately 9.9% seen once. Study outcomes and limitations: Researchers reportedly found disease-linked clones significantly enriched in matched ankylosing spondylitis synovial fluid. A CD8+ phenotype characterized the disease-linked clones, which were relatively rare in peripheral blood. Several highly homologous variants made up a TCR beta motif, and this motif appeared characteristic of ankylosing spondylitis blood.

The receptor was derived from a female donor with ankylosing spondylitis or in good health (not recorded which). This rearrangement joins TRBV10-3 to TRBJ2-7; D possibly corresponds to TRBD1 (5 bases). Sequencing used blood, either unsorted or a sorted T cell fraction (not recorded which). Written as DNA, the CDR3 is TGTGCCATCAGTGAGGTCAGGGTCTCCTACGAGCAGTACTTC. Amino acid sequence: CAISEVRVSYEQYF.